This T cell receptor (beta chain) was obtained from a study of cytomegalovirus exposure and HLA in healthy donors. The study ran its PCR with 60 Vbeta and 13 Jbeta primers. Measured with immunoSEQ multiplex PCR; TCRdb has only the in-frame clones, and not every one. The profile shows around 140,000 clones, roughly 9% of them singletons. This clone was counted between two and nine times. The TCR sequence derives from a woman aged 40-49 years in good health and CMV-seropositive. Sequenced: PBMCs.

The CDR3 nucleotides read TGTGCCAGCAGTTACATTAGCGGGGGGCCCGGGGAGCTGTTTTTT. Protein: CASSYISGGPGELFF. The chain links TRBV6-6 to TRBJ2-2; 10 nucleotides match TRBD2. Germline lookup yields CDR1 MNHNY and CDR2 SVGAGI (reference sequence). V trimming: 2 bases; J trimming: 6 bases; junction bases outside the gene matches: 3. The CDR3 has 15 residues.